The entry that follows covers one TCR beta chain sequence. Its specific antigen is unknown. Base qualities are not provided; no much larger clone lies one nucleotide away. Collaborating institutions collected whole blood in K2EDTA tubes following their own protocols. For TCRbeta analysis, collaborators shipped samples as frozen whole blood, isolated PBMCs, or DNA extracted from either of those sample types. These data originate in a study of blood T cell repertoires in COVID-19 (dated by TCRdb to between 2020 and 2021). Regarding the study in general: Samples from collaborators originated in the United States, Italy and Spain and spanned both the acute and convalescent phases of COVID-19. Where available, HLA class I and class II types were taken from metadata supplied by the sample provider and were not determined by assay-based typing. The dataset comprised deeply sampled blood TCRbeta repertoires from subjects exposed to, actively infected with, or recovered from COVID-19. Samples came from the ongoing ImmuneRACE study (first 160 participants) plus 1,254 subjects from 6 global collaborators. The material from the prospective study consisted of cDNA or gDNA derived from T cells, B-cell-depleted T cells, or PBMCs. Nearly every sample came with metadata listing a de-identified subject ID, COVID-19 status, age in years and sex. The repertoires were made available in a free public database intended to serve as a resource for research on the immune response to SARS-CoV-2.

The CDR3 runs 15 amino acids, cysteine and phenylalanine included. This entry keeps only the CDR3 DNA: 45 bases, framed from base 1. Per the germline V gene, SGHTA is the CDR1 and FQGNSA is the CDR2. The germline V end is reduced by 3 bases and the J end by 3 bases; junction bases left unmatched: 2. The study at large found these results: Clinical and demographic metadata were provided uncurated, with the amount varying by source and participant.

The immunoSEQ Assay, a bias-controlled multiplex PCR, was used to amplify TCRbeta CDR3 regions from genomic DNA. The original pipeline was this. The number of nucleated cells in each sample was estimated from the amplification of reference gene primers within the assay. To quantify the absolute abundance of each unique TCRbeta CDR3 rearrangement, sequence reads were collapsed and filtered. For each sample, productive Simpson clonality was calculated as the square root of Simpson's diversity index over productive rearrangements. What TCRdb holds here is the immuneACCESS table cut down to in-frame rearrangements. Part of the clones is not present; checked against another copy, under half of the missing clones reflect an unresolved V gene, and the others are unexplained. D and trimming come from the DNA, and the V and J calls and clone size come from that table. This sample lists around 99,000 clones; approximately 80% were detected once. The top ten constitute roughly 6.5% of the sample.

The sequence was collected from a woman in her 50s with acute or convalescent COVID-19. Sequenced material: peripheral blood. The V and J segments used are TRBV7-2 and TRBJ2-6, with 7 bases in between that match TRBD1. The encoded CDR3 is CASSLTGLGANVLTF. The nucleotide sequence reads TGTGCCAGCAGCTTGACAGGGCTTGGGGCCAACGTCCTGACTTTC. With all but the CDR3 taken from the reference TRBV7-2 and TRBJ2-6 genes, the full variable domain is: GAGVSQSPSNKVTEKGKDVELRCDPISGHTALYWYRQSLGQGLEFLIYFQGNSAPDKSGLPSDRFSAERTGGSVSTLTIQRTQQEDSAVYLCASSLTGLGANVLTFGAGSRLTVL.